Below, 19 T cell receptor beta chains from the same sample are listed, as sequenced in a study of blood T cell repertoires in COVID-19. Clones were sequenced by immunoSEQ multiplex PCR, and TCRdb holds only the in-frame ones, with some missing. Here the sample spans about 270,000 clones, roughly 79% being singletons. Source material: peripheral blood. The source is a woman between 55 and 75 years old with active or convalescent COVID-19.

This clone showed up just once. The gene calls are TRBV9 and TRBJ2-2; a possible D gene is TRBD1 (6 bases). There are 15 residues in the CDR3. V was shortened by 4 bases and J by 0 bases, with 10 bases between the two germline ends. Germline V gene sequence: CDR1 SGDLS, CDR2 YYNGEE. The CDR3 reads CASSPRQANTGELFF. The CDR3 coding sequence is TGTGCCAGCAGCCCCCGACAGGCGAACACCGGGGAGCTGTTTTTT. The full variable domain, with the rest looked up from reference TRBV9 and TRBJ2-2, is DSGVTQTPKHLITATGQRVTLRCSPRSGDLSVYWYQQSLDQGLQFLIQYYNGEERAKGNILERFSAQQFPDLHSELNLSSLELGDSALYFCASSPRQANTGELFFGEGSRLTVL.

This rearrangement joins TRBV7-3 to TRBJ1-4, with 7 nucleotides matching TRBD1. The length of the CDR3 is 15 residues. Germline CDR1 and CDR2: SGHTA and FQGTGA. The junction had 4 bases not matched to a gene; V was cut back by 2 bases and J by 4 bases. The CDR3 coding sequence is TGTGCCAGCAGCTTAGTGCCAGGGGGTAATGAAAAACTGTTTTTT. It is translated as CASSLVPGGNEKLFF.

The table lists this clone with a few counts. The CDR3 DNA is TGTGCCACCGCCCCGGGACAGGGAAATGAAAAACTGTTTTTT. Protein sequence: CATAPGQGNEKLFF. The chain carries TRBV10-3 and TRBJ1-4, with TRBD1 identical over 9 bases. The CDR3 runs 14 residues. V shed 10 bases and J 5 bases; nucleotides not matched to a gene: 8. Germline CDR1 ENHRY, CDR2 SYGVKD.

This clone was observed a single time. V and J are TRBV6-1 and TRBJ1-5, with D possibly matching TRBD1 (5 bases). The V end was cut by 1 base, the J end by 5 bases, with 12 bases between. The CDR3 spans 15 residues. Per germline, CDR1 MNHNS and CDR2 SASEGT. As DNA, the CDR3 is TGTGCCAGCAGTGAAGGGACAAACCGACATCAGCCCCAGCATTTT. Its translation is CASSEGTNRHQPQHF.

The genes are TRBV7-3 and TRBJ2-5, with TRBD2 matching 9 bases. The V and J ends lost 8 bases and 9 bases, in that order; junction bases with no gene match: 10. Germline V gene lookup returns CDR1 SGHTA and CDR2 FQGTGA. The CDR3 is made up of 13 amino acids. Written as DNA, the CDR3 is TGTGCCAGCTCCTTAGCGGGGGAGGGGGCCCAGTACTTC. Translated: CASSLAGEGAQYF.

The rearrangement joins TRBV11-1 to TRBJ2-3, with 8 bases aligning to TRBD2. The germline CDR1 and CDR2 sequences are SGHAT and FQDESV (reference sequence). The CDR3 is 14 amino acids. Trimming cost V 11 bases and J 3 bases; bases outside gene matches: 10. CDR3 nucleotides: TGTGCCGTAACTATTAGCGGGGAGACAGATACGCAGTATTTT. Translated, it gives CAVTISGETDTQYF. Variable domain in full (rest from reference TRBV11-1 and TRBJ2-3): EAEVAQSPRYKITEKSQAVAFWCDPISGHATLYWYRQILGQGPELLVQFQDESVVDDSQLPKDRFSAERLKGVDSTLKIQPAELGDSAMYLCAVTISGETDTQYFGPGTRLTVL.

This clone was seen a single time. The CDR3 loop is CASSQGTGTFYGYTF. DNA of the CDR3: TGTGCCAGCAGCCAGGGGACAGGCACTTTCTATGGCTACACCTTC. This chain connects TRBV7-9 to TRBJ1-2; TRBD1 matches at 8 bases. Germline assignment: CDR1 SEHNR and CDR2 FQNEAQ (reference sequence). This CDR3 contains 15 residues. Germline trimming cut 5 bases from V and 4 bases from J; bases unmatched to any gene: 9.

The chain recombines TRBV5-6 with TRBJ2-4, with unresolved D. The germline V gene encodes CDR1 SGHDT and CDR2 YYEEEE. Trimming took off 0 bases at V and 0 bases at J, with 10 bases between the two ends. The CDR3 runs to 16 residues. CDR3 sequence (DNA): TGTGCCAGCAGCTTGGTTGGGCAGCTAGCCAAAAACATTCAGTACTTC. It codes for CASSLVGQLAKNIQYF.

The chain recombines TRBV29-1 with TRBJ2-2; weak D call: TRBD1 (6 bases). Germline lookup yields CDR1 SQVTM and CDR2 ANQGSEA. V lost 7 bases, J lost 1 base, and 13 bases lay in between. The CDR3 runs to 14 residues. CDR3 loop: CSAWTAGNTGELFF. For the CDR3, the DNA is TGCAGCGCCTGGACAGCAGGGAACACCGGGGAGCTGTTTTTT.

This sequence joins TRBV6-4 and TRBJ1-3; TRBD1 aligns across 8 bases. V lost 2 bases, J lost 0 bases, and 3 bases stayed unmatched. Germline V gives CDR1 MRHNA, CDR2 SNTAGT. The CDR3 loop spans 16 amino acids. The CDR3 DNA reads TGTGCCAGCAGTGACGCCGGGACAGGCTCTGGAAACACCATATATTTT. Encoded protein: CASSDAGTGSGNTIYF.

This clone was detected a few times. V is TRBV7-3 and J is TRBJ2-5; 8 bases map to TRBD2. This CDR3 has 15 amino acids. J was trimmed by 5 bases and V by 5 bases; bases with no gene match: 10. Germline CDR1 reads SGHTA; CDR2 reads FQGTGA. The CDR3 bases are TGTGCCAGCAGCCCAACAGCGGGGGCGGGGGAGACCCAGTACTTC. Translating gives CASSPTAGAGETQYF. Supplemented by reference TRBV7-3 and TRBJ2-5, the full variable domain reads GAGVSQTPSNKVTEKGKYVELRCDPISGHTALYWYRQSLGQGPEFLIYFQGTGAADDSGLPNDRFFAVRPEGSVSTLKIQRTERGDSAVYLCASSPTAGAGETQYFGPGTRLLVL.

The CDR3 region is CASSLVRGRTYEQYF. The CDR3 bases are TGTGCCAGCAGCTTAGTCAGGGGGCGGACCTACGAGCAGTACTTC. J is TRBJ2-7 and V is TRBV7-2; 8 nucleotides agree with TRBD1. V gave up 1 base and J gave up 2 bases; unmatched junction bases: 4. The CDR3 is 15 amino acids. Looked up from germline, CDR1 is SGHTA and CDR2 is FQGNSA.

This chain links TRBV18 with TRBJ1-3, with 8 bases aligning to TRBD1. The CDR3 contains 18 residues. The ends lost 6 bases at V and 0 bases at J; junction bases unmatched: 13. From germline, CDR1 is KGHSH and CDR2 LQKENI. Here the CDR3 reads CASSAEDRVYYSGNTIYF. CDR3 coding DNA: TGTGCCAGCTCCGCGGAGGACAGGGTATACTACTCTGGAAACACCATATATTTT.

The chain links TRBV6-5 to TRBJ1-4; D is uncertain. Trimming removed 10 bases at V and 5 bases at J, with 11 bases between. CDR1 is MNHEY, CDR2 SVGAGI, per germline. The CDR3 has 12 amino acids. The CDR3 here is CATGVWNEKLFF. The DNA for the CDR3 is TGTGCCACCGGGGTTTGGAATGAAAAACTGTTTTTT.

This clone was seen more than once but under ten times. The chain joins TRBV6-4 to TRBJ2-2; 9 bases agree with TRBD1. The CDR3 is 18 amino acids. CDR1 MRHNA and CDR2 SNTAGT come from the germline V gene. The trim removed 1 base at V and 2 bases at J, leaving 8 bases unmatched. CDR3 residues: CASSDLPAGQGNTGELFF. In nucleotides, the CDR3 is TGTGCCAGCAGTGACTTGCCGGCGGGACAGGGTAACACCGGGGAGCTGTTTTTT.

This clone was found once. The chain carries TRBV7-9 and TRBJ2-1; D is unresolved. Germline values: CDR1 SEHNR, CDR2 FQNEAQ (reference sequence). The CDR3 has 13 amino acids. V lost 2 bases to trimming and J lost 6 bases, with 8 bases between them. The CDR3 region is CASSLSGFNEQFF. In DNA form, the CDR3 reads TGTGCCAGCAGCTTATCCGGGTTCAATGAGCAGTTCTTC. Drawing the rest from reference TRBV7-9 and TRBJ2-1, the complete variable domain is DTGVSQNPRHKITKRGQNVTFRCDPISEHNRLYWYRQTLGQGPEFLTYFQNEAQLEKSRLLSDRFSAERPKGSFSTLEIQRTEQGDSAMYLCASSLSGFNEQFFGPGTRLTVL.

This clone was observed a handful of times. The V gene is TRBV6-7, the J gene TRBJ1-4; 8 positions match TRBD1. TRBV6-7 is reported as an ORF; its role is uncertain. The CDR3 is made up of 13 amino acids. V shed 8 bases, J shed 7 bases, and the junction held 6 bases outside the gene matches. DNA of the CDR3: TGTGCCAGCTCGACAGGGGAACGTGAAAAACTGTTTTTT. Protein product: CASSTGEREKLFF.

This rearrangement joins TRBV19 to TRBJ2-7; TRBD1 aligns across 8 bases. CDR1 is LNHDA, CDR2 SQIVND, per germline (reference sequence). V lost 5 bases to trimming and J lost 5 bases; unmatched junction nucleotides: 11. The CDR3 totals 15 residues. The CDR3 loop reads CASSPRQGWVNEQYF. CDR3 DNA: TGTGCCAGTAGTCCCCGACAGGGGTGGGTCAACGAGCAGTACTTC.

The chain joins TRBV4-1 to TRBJ1-2, with 11 bases aligning to TRBD1. Losses at the gene ends were 5 bases for V and 4 bases for J; bases not matched to a gene: 12. CDR1 and CDR2 (germline): MGHRA, YSYEKL. The CDR3 sequence is 17 residues long. The CDR3 coding sequence is TGCGCCAGCAGCGGACAGGGGGCACTCCCTATAGGCTATGGCTACACCTTC. Translation gives CASSGQGALPIGYGYTF.